This T cell receptor (beta chain) is from a study of neurological immune-mediated disorders. Study observations and caveats: The study found the most TCR clonal expansion in HTLV-1-associated myelopathy and the least in multiple sclerosis, below healthy controls.

TCRdb reprocessed the 5' RACE reads with MiXCR, giving one entry per CDR3 protein. The data hold 45,000 to 65,000 distinct CDR3 sequences, with about 3% observed a single time. The unsorted libraries were generated from a total of 2 million PBMCs, which had been stored in RNAlater at -80 C. This CDR3 comprises 15 residues. Looked up from germline, CDR1 is SQVTM and CDR2 is ANQGSEA. This clonotype was seen many times. Its antigen is not known. The junction departs from germline at one end; a sequencing error may be responsible. The source is a man aged 35 to 55 with multiple sclerosis. The source material was PBMCs. The chain recombines TRBV29-1 with TRBJ1-5; a possible D gene is TRBD1 (5 bases). The CDR3 sequence is CSVEERGRADQPQNF. The CDR3, as DNA: TGCAGCGTTGAAGAAAGGGGCCGTGCTGATCAGCCCCAGAATTTT.